This T cell receptor beta chain was captured in a study of CD8+CD57+ T cells in acquired aplastic anemia. Findings of the study overall: The study found no significant CD8+ Simpson's diversity difference between patients and controls. The number of CD8+ CDR3 sequences shared by patients and controls was about 27.

Worth noting for this clonotype: The antigen is unknown.

Template material for TCR beta VDJ and CDR3 profiling consisted of genomic DNA. TCRdb analysed the reads with MiXCR anew, one entry per CDR3 protein. The table lists about 75,000 distinct CDR3 sequences, around 70% of them singletons. Patients selected for sequencing had displayed CD8+CD57+ cell expansion by flow cytometry. Each of the patients presented with severe acquired aplastic anemia. The CDR3 totals 15 residues. Unmatched junction bases numbered 9, after V lost 5 bases and J lost 4 bases. The germline V gene has CDR1 SGHVS and CDR2 FNYEAQ. The sample comprised sorted CD4+, CD8+, or CD8+CD57+ T cells (not recorded which) from PBMCs. The chain has TRBV7-6 and TRBJ2-3; the match to TRBD1 covers 7 bases. The sequence derives from a human donor with aplastic anemia. The CDR3 DNA reads as TGTGCCAGCAGCGCGACAGGGATGGGATCAGATACGCAGTATTTT. Its protein product is CASSATGMGSDTQYF.